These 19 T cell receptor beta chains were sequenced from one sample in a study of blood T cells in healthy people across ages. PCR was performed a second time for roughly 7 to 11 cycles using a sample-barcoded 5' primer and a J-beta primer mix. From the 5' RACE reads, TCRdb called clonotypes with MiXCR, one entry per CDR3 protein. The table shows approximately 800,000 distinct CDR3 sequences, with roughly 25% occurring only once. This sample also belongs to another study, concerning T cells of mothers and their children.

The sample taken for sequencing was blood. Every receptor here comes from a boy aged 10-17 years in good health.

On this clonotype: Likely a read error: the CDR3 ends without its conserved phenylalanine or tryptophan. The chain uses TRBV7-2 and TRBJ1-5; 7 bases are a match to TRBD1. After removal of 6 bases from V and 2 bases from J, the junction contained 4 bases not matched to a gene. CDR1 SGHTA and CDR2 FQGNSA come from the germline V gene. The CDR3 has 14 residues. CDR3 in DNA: TGTGCCAGCAGTTACAGGGGTGGCAATCAGCCCCAGCATCTT. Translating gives CASSYRGGNQPQHL.

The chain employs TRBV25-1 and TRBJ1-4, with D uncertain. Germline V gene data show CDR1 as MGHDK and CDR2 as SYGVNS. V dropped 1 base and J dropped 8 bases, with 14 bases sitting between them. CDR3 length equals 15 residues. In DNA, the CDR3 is TGTGCCAGCAGTGAATCGGAGGGCGTGGGAGAAAAACTGTTTTTT. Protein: CASSESEGVGEKLFF.

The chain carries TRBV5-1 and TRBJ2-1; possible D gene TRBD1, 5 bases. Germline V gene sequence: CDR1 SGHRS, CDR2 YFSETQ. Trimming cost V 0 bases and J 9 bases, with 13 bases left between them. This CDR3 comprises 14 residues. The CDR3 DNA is TGCGCCAGCAGCTTGGGTGGGGCTAGAACTGAGCAGTTCTTC. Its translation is CASSLGGARTEQFF.

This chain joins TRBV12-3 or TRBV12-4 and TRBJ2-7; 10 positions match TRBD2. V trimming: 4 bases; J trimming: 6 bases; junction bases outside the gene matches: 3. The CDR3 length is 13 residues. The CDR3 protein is CASSSRTSGEQYF. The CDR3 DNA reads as TGTGCCAGCAGTTCCCGGACTAGCGGCGAGCAGTACTTC.

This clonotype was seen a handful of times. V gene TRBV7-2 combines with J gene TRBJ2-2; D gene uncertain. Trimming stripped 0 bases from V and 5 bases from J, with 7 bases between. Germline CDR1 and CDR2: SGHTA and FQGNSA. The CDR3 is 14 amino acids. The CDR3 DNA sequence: TGTGCCAGCAGCTTAGCAGGTTTTACCGGGGAGCTGTTTTTT. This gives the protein CASSLAGFTGELFF.

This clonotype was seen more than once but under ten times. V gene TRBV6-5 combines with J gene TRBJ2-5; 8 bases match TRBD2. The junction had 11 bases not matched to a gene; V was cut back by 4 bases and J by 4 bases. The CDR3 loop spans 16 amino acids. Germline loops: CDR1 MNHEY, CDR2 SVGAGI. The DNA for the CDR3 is TGTGCCAGCAGTTTGGGACTAGTTGAGGCGTTAGAGACCCAGTACTTC. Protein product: CASSLGLVEALETQYF.

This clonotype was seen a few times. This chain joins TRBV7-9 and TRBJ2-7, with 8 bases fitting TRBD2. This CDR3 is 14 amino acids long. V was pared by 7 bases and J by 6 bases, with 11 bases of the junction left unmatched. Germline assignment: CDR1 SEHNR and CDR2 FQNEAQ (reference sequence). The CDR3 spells CASTPGGAAGEQYF. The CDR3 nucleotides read TGTGCCAGCACTCCCGGGGGGGCAGCAGGCGAGCAGTACTTC.

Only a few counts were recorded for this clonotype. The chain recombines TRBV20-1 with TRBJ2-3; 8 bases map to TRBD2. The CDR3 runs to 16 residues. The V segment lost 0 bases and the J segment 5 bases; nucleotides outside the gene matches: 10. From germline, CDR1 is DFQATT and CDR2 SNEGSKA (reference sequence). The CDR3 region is CSARDRVGRARDTQYF. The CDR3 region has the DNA TGCAGTGCTAGAGATCGCGTCGGGAGGGCCCGAGATACGCAGTATTTT.

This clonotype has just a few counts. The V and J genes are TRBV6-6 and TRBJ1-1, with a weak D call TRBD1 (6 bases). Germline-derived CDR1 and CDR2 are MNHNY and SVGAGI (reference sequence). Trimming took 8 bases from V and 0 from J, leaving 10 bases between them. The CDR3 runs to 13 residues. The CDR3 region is CASLPGVNTEAFF. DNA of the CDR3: TGTGCCAGCTTACCAGGGGTGAACACTGAAGCTTTCTTT.

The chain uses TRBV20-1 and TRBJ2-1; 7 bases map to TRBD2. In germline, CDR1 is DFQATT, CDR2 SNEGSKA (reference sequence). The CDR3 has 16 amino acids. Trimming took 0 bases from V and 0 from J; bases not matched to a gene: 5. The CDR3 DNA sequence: TGCAGTGCTAGAGATCAGAGCGGGACCTCCTACAATGAGCAGTTCTTC. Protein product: CSARDQSGTSYNEQFF.

CDR3 region: CASSQEGQGTSASYEQYF. CDR3 nucleotide sequence: TGCGCCAGCAGCCAAGAGGGACAGGGGACTAGCGCTTCCTACGAGCAGTACTTC. This rearrangement joins TRBV4-3 to TRBJ2-1; the D call may be TRBD1 or TRBD2 (10 bases each). The J call may not be correct, given that the DNA end is closer to TRBJ2-7. Germline assignment: CDR1 LGHNA and CDR2 YSLEER. CDR3 length equals 18 residues.

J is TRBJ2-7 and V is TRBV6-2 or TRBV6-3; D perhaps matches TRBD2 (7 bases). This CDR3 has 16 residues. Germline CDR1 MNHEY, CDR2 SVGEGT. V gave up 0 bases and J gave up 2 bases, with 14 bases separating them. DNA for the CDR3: TGTGCCAGCAGTTACTCGATCGGGGGGCCGACCTACGAGCAGTACTTC. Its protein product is CASSYSIGGPTYEQYF.

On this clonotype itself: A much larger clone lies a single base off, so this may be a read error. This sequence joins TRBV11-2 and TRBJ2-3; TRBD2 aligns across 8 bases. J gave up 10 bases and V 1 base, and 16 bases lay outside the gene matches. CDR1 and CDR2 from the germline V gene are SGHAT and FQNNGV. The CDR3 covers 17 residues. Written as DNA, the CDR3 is TGTGCCAGCAGCTTAGGAGTGGGTAGCGGGATCAGCGATGCGCAGTATTTT. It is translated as CASSLGVGSGISDAQYF.

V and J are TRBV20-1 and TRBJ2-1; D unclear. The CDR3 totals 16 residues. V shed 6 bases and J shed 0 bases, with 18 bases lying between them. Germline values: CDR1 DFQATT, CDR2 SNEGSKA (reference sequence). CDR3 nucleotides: TGCAGTGCCACCCCGTTAAGCCCCAGCTCCTACAATGAGCAGTTCTTC. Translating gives CSATPLSPSSYNEQFF.

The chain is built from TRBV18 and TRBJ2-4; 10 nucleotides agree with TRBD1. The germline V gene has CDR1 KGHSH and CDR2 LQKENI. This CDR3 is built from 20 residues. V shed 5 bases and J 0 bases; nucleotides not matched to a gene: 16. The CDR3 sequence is CASSEQRGTGEILAKNIQYF. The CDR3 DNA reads TGTGCCAGCTCAGAGCAACGAGGGACAGGGGAAATACTAGCCAAAAACATTCAGTACTTC.

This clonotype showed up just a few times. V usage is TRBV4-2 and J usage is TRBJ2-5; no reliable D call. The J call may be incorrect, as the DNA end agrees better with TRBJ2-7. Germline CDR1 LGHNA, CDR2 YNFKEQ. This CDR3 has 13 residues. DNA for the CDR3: TGTGCCAGCAGCCAAGATCAACCCTACGAGCAGTACTTC. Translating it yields CASSQDQPYEQYF.

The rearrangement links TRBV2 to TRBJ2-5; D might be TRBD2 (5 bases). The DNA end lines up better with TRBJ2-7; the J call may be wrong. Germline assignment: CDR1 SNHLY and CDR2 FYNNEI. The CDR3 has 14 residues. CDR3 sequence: CASSSEGTTYEQYF. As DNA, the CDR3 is TGTGCCAGCAGTTCCGAGGGCACAACCTACGAGCAGTACTTC.

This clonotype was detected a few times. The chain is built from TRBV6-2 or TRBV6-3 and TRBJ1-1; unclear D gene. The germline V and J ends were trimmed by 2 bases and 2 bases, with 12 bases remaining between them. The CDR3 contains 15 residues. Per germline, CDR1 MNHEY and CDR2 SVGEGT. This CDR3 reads CASSYRKMTNTEAFF. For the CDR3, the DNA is TGTGCCAGCAGTTACCGGAAAATGACTAACACTGAAGCTTTCTTT.

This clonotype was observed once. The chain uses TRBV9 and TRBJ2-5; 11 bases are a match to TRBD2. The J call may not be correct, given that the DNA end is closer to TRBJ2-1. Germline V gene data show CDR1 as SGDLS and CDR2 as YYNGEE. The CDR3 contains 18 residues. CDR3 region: CASSVREGSGRAAHEQFF. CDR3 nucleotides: TGTGCCAGCAGCGTCCGGGAGGGTAGCGGGAGGGCCGCCCATGAGCAGTTCTTC.